The T cell receptor beta chain described here comes from a study of Graves' ophthalmopathy and Graves' hyperthyroidism. About this clonotype: Its matching antigen is unknown.

Broader study findings: Blood shared most expanded thyroid clonotypes above 0.001 frequency. Distinction of ophthalmopathy from stable hyperthyroidism by a 13-signature model reached about 87% sensitivity and 75% to 84% specificity.

RNA transcripts were the source from which TCR beta CDR3 regions were amplified. First-round RT-PCR used HTBI primers; second-round multiplex PCR followed. TCRdb analysed the multiplex PCR reads with MiXCR anew, one entry per CDR3 protein. The sample records over a million distinct CDR3 sequences, less than 45% being singletons. The germline V and J ends were trimmed by 6 bases and 5 bases, with 17 bases remaining between them. The CDR3 sequence is 14 residues long. The germline gives CDR1 ENHRY, CDR2 SYGVKD. Aged 18 to 65, hyperthyroidism patients had been newly diagnosed, with under 2 months' duration. Patients were diagnosed from clinical symptoms, serum thyroxine, TRAb, thyroid ultrasound and orbital computed tomography.

The source material was peripheral blood or thyroid tissue (not recorded which). This clonotype was obtained from an adult man with Graves' hyperthyroidism. The rearrangement links TRBV10-3 to TRBJ2-7, with D tentatively TRBD2 (7 bases). Written as DNA, the CDR3 is TGTGCCATCAGGGCGGGGGCGGGACCCGACGAGCAGTACTTC. Its protein is CAIRAGAGPDEQYF.